These T cell receptor beta chains were read from a single sample in a study of patients and donors after allogeneic stem cell transplantation. TCRdb re-analysed the RT-PCR reads in MiXCR, keeping a single row per CDR3 protein. The sample carries about 960,000 distinct CDR3 sequences, roughly 18% recorded once. The sample taken for sequencing was blood, either unsorted or a sorted T cell fraction (not recorded which). Receptor source: a human donor who was either an allogeneic HSCT recipient or a stem cell or donor lymphocyte infusion donor (not recorded which). It is not recorded whose cells these are; they may come from a transplant donor. Both conserved end residues are trimmed from each CDR3. The D gene is left open where the match is weak.

V gene	J gene	CDR3 length	D gene	CDR3 protein
TRBV3-1	TRBJ2-5	13	TRBD1	ASSLRQGLVETQY
TRBV9	TRBJ2-5	14	TRBD1	ASSVGDRVFGETQY
TRBV18	TRBJ1-6	12	.	ASSGDSYNSPLH
TRBV6-1	TRBJ1-2	12	.	ASASGAPRDGYT
TRBV6-1	TRBJ2-1	13	.	ASSEQGGGVREQF
TRBV7-7	TRBJ2-1	12	TRBD2	ASSLGTSVGEQF
TRBV6-2/TRBV6-3	TRBJ1-6	11	.	ASSQGPFSPLH
TRBV12-3/TRBV12-4	TRBJ2-2	14	.	ASSPHPGGATGELF
TRBV25-1	TRBJ1-4	13	.	ASSEGGAGPSQLF
TRBV11-2	TRBJ2-7	14	.	ASSPWGWAREYEQY
TRBV11-2	TRBJ2-7	12	.	ASSLTGIGYEQY
TRBV3-1	TRBJ2-7	13	.	ASSQDLRDRREQY
TRBV7-2	TRBJ2-1	14	TRBD1	ASSLGGDRNYNEQF
TRBV3-1	TRBJ2-3	15	.	ASSQLPPNGATDTQY
TRBV24-1	TRBJ2-2	13	.	ATSDPRGPTGELF
TRBV5-6	TRBJ2-1	11	.	ASSLLESNEQF
TRBV12-3/TRBV12-4	TRBJ1-2	15	TRBD1	ASSYARDRGVNYGYT
TRBV19	TRBJ1-1	15	.	ASSIGAEATSRAEAF
TRBV27	TRBJ2-7	13	.	ASSLILDWRYEQY
TRBV5-6	TRBJ1-5	12	TRBD1	ASSRTGGHQPQH
TRBV5-1	TRBJ1-2	13	TRBD1	ASSYDPGGSYGYT
TRBV2	TRBJ1-2	10	.	ASSRVNYGYT
TRBV25-1	TRBJ2-3	14	.	ASSELRAAELDTQY
TRBV14	TRBJ1-4	15	.	ASSPTTPGSTNEKLF
TRBV12-3/TRBV12-4	TRBJ1-4	14	TRBD1	ASSLPQGASNEKLF
TRBV15	TRBJ2-2	12	.	ATSRGGSTGELF
TRBV7-6	TRBJ1-2	12	.	ASKSSIKGYGYT
TRBV30	TRBJ2-1	12	.	AWSVSIARGEQF
TRBV6-5	TRBJ2-1	12	TRBD2	ASSFSGGAAEQF
TRBV6-1	TRBJ2-3	13	TRBD2	ASRGGGKSSDTQY
TRBV3-1	TRBJ1-1	13	.	ASSQRHGMNTEAF
TRBV6-1	TRBJ1-1	13	.	ASSRGAAPNTEAF
TRBV4-1	TRBJ2-5	12	.	ASSSPGTQKTQY
TRBV24-1	TRBJ1-4	14	TRBD1	ATSETGQGLNEKLF
TRBV7-9	TRBJ2-7	13	TRBD2	ASSASGTATYEQY
TRBV5-1	TRBJ1-1	11	.	ASFGTVNTEAF
TRBV20-1	TRBJ1-1	11	.	SARIRVNTEAF